This T cell receptor (beta chain) came from a study of regulatory T cells in long-lasting Graves disease. Study-level background: Graves' disease counted as persistent after over 5 years of antithyroid drugs with positive TSH receptor antibodies.

Time point noted: persistent/refractory GD, antithyroid drugs over 5 years with positive TRAb. Construction of the TCR library relied on RNA isolated from PBMCs. Each of the patients was recruited from an endocrinology department situated in Xi'an, China. Study results and caveats: Because few samples were included, accuracy may have been lower. New patients shared roughly 960 public clonotypes, and persistent patients shared more, with around 2,600.

Relying on iRepertoire HTBI primers and Arm-PCR of CDR3 regions, the team built TCR beta libraries. TCRdb analysed the multiplex PCR reads with MiXCR anew, one entry per CDR3 protein. The top ten hold around 13% of the sample, which has 400,000 to 500,000 distinct CDR3 sequences, 20% to 25% seen once. The CDR3 covers 14 residues. Trimming left V 0 bases short and J 5 bases short, with 10 bases between. In germline, CDR1 is SEHNR, CDR2 FQNEAQ (reference sequence). This clonotype appeared a few times. The antigen is undetermined. The sequenced sample was peripheral blood mononuclear cells (PBMCs), obtained when the disease was refractory, from a patient treated with antithyroid drugs. This receptor was taken from a female donor with Graves disease. The V call is TRBV7-9, the J call TRBJ2-5; D gene unclear. The CDR3 DNA is TGTGCCAGCAGCTTAGCCGCCGAATCGGAGACCCAGTACTTC. This gives the protein CASSLAAESETQYF. The variable domain in full, with the rest retrieved from reference TRBV7-9 and TRBJ2-5, is DTGVSQNPRHKITKRGQNVTFRCDPISEHNRLYWYRQTLGQGPEFLTYFQNEAQLEKSRLLSDRFSAERPKGSFSTLEIQRTEQGDSAMYLCASSLAAESETQYFGPGTRLLVL.